The rows below give T cell receptor beta chains drawn from one sample of a study of cytomegalovirus exposure and HLA in healthy donors. Profiled with immunoSEQ multiplex PCR; TCRdb holds only in-frame clones, not every one. The repertoire holds 130,000 to 150,000 clones, with 64% as singletons. Sequenced input: PBMCs. These receptor sequences come from a woman aged 25 to 45 in good health and CMV-seropositive. Each CDR3 is given with its conserved first and last residue. A D gene is named only where the DNA matches it firmly. Not all rows give a size; the values are once, few, many and, for expanded clones, a class.

abundance	len	v_gene	d_gene	j_gene	CDR3nt	CDR3aa
NA	14	TRBV9	NA	TRBJ1-1	TGTGCCAGCAGCGTAGGAGGTGCGAACACTGAAGCTTTCTTT	CASSVGGANTEAFF
NA	15	TRBV19	NA	TRBJ2-1	TGTGCCAGTAGTTTCACCCCCCCAGCGTACAATGAGCAGTTCTTC	CASSFTPPAYNEQFF
NA	13	TRBV10-3	TRBD1	TRBJ1-2	TGTGCCATCAGCGGGGACAGGGGCTATGGCTACACCTTC	CAISGDRGYGYTF
NA	14	TRBV25-1	TRBD2	TRBJ2-5	TGTGCCAGCAGTGATTCGCTAGCGGGAGAGACCCAGTACTTC	CASSDSLAGETQYF
NA	12	TRBV30	NA	TRBJ2-7	TGTGCCTGGAGTGTAATCCACTACGAGCAGTACTTC	CAWSVIHYEQYF
NA	15	TRBV11-1	NA	TRBJ2-3	TGTGCCAGCAGCTTTATGAGAGGAGGCACAGATACGCAGTATTTT	CASSFMRGGTDTQYF
few	14	TRBV2	TRBD1	TRBJ1-2	TGTGCCAGCAGTGAACAAGGGACAGGGGGGGGCTACACCTTC	CASSEQGTGGGYTF
NA	11	TRBV2	NA	TRBJ1-4	TGTGCCAGCATGGGAGGTGAAAAACTGTTTTTT	CASMGGEKLFF
NA	14	TRBV6-5	TRBD1	TRBJ2-5	TGTGCCAGCAGTGACGGGACAGGGATCGAGACCCAGTACTTC	CASSDGTGIETQYF
NA	16	TRBV18	NA	TRBJ1-1	TGTGCCAGCTCCAGGGCCGAAACATTTCGTAACACTGAAGCTTTCTTT	CASSRAETFRNTEAFF
NA	14	TRBV7-6	NA	TRBJ2-5	TGTGCCAGCAGCTTCGGAGACAGAGAAGAGACCCAGTACTTC	CASSFGDREETQYF
NA	12	TRBV30	NA	TRBJ1-2	TGTGCCTGGCACCAGGGTTCGGAAGGCTACACCTTC	CAWHQGSEGYTF
NA	12	TRBV6-5	TRBD1	TRBJ1-1	TGTGCCAGCAGGGCACAGGGGCGAGAAGCTTTCTTT	CASRAQGREAFF
NA	11	TRBV6-5	NA	TRBJ1-2	TGTGCCAGCAGTTACAAAGCACGCTACACCTTC	CASSYKARYTF
NA	15	TRBV23-1	TRBD2	TRBJ2-1	TGCGCCAGCAGGTCGGGAGGGCCCCGTTACAATGAGCAGTTCTTC	CASRSGGPRYNEQFF
NA	15	TRBV28	TRBD2	TRBJ2-1	TGTGCCAGCAGACTTAGCGGGAGGTCTGACAATGAGCAGTTCTTC	CASRLSGRSDNEQFF
once	14	TRBV18	NA	TRBJ2-2	TGTGCCAGCTCACAGGCGCGAGGCACCGGGGAGCTGTTTTTT	CASSQARGTGELFF
NA	14	TRBV13	NA	TRBJ2-1	TGTGCCAGCAGCTTAGGCTGGCTAGCTAATGAGCAGTTCTTC	CASSLGWLANEQFF
NA	13	TRBV7-9	NA	TRBJ1-1	TGTGCCAGCAGCTTGTCTAGGGGCGCTGAAGCTTTCTTT	CASSLSRGAEAFF
NA	15	TRBV7-3	NA	TRBJ2-3	TGTGCCAGCAGCTTACAGCGGACTAGCACAGATACGCAGTATTTT	CASSLQRTSTDTQYF
NA	19	TRBV27	TRBD2	TRBJ2-2	TGTGCCAGCAGTTTAATTTTGGGGCTGGGGGGAGGGAAGACCGGGGAGCTGTTTTTT	CASSLILGLGGGKTGELFF
NA	12	TRBV11-2	NA	TRBJ2-7	TGTGCCAGCAGCTTAGACAGGTCCCTGCAGTACTTC	CASSLDRSLQYF
NA	11	TRBV29-1	NA	TRBJ2-5	TGCAGCGTTGAAATTAGCAAGACCCAGTACTTC	CSVEISKTQYF
NA	14	TRBV7-2	NA	TRBJ1-1	TGTGCCAGCAGCCCTACCCCGGGGAACACTGAAGCTTTCTTT	CASSPTPGNTEAFF
NA	15	TRBV14	TRBD2	TRBJ2-7	TGTGCCAGCAGCCACACGCTAGCGGGAGGACACGAGCAGTACTTC	CASSHTLAGGHEQYF
NA	16	TRBV6-4	TRBD1	TRBJ2-2	TGTGCCAGCAGTGCGGGACAGGGGCCGGGCACCGGAGAGCTGTTTTTT	CASSAGQGPGTGELFF
NA	15	TRBV7-9	TRBD2	TRBJ2-1	TGTGCCAGCAGCTCTGGGACTAGCGGAGGCGATGAGCAGTTCTTC	CASSSGTSGGDEQFF
NA	16	TRBV6-6	NA	TRBJ1-3	TGTGCCAGCAGTTACTCGCAGTCCGGGGCTGGAAACACCATATATTTT	CASSYSQSGAGNTIYF
NA	18	TRBV5-4	NA	TRBJ1-2	TGTGCCAGCAGCTTTCCGACCGCACGTGGCAGGGGCGTAGATGGCTACACCTTC	CASSFPTARGRGVDGYTF
NA	16	TRBV19	TRBD2	TRBJ2-3	TGTGCCAGTAATCTGCTTGGGGGGGGGAGCACAGATACGCAGTATTTT	CASNLLGGGSTDTQYF
NA	16	TRBV7-2	TRBD2	TRBJ2-7	TGTGCCAGCAGCTTAGGTCCCGCTAGCGGGGCGTACGAGCAGTACTTC	CASSLGPASGAYEQYF
few	14	TRBV7-9	TRBD1	TRBJ1-6	TGTGCCAGCAGCTTCGGGACAGTTAATTCACCCCTCCACTTT	CASSFGTVNSPLHF
NA	16	TRBV15	NA	TRBJ2-2	TGTGCCACCAGCAGGGATATAGGACAAGCCACCGGGGAGCTGTTTTTT	CATSRDIGQATGELFF
few	14	TRBV7-9	TRBD1	TRBJ1-6	TGTGCCAGCAACAGGTTGACAGGGAATTCACCCCTCCACTTT	CASNRLTGNSPLHF
NA	15	TRBV18	NA	TRBJ1-5	TGTGCCAGCTCCCCCGGGGGGATTGGCAATCAGCCCCAGCATTTT	CASSPGGIGNQPQHF
NA	15	TRBV19	NA	TRBJ1-5	TGTGCCAGTTCCACCGAAGGGGGTGTGGGTCAGCCCCAGCATTTT	CASSTEGGVGQPQHF
NA	15	TRBV27	TRBD1	TRBJ2-7	TGTGCCAGCAGTTTAGTGGGACAGGGCAGGGTGGAGCAGTACTTC	CASSLVGQGRVEQYF
NA	12	TRBV29-1	NA	TRBJ1-1	TGCAGCGTTGATATTTTGAGCACTGAAGCTTTCTTT	CSVDILSTEAFF
NA	14	TRBV5-1	NA	TRBJ1-2	TGCGCCAGCAGCTTAACAGGGACGAACTATGGCTACACCTTC	CASSLTGTNYGYTF
NA	17	TRBV11-2	TRBD1	TRBJ2-6	TGTGCCAGCAGCTTAGCCACAGGGGGCGGTGGGGCCAACGTCCTGACTTTC	CASSLATGGGGANVLTF
NA	15	TRBV4-1	TRBD2	TRBJ2-5	TGCGCCAGCGATCCGGGACTAGCAAGGCAAGAGACCCAGTACTTC	CASDPGLARQETQYF
NA	18	TRBV4-1	TRBD1	TRBJ1-2	TGCGCCAGCAGCCAAGATAAGGGAGACAGGGGCCCCTTTTATGGCTACACCTTC	CASSQDKGDRGPFYGYTF
NA	19	TRBV4-1	TRBD1	TRBJ1-5	TGCGCCAGCAGCCAAGATACGAGGGACAGGGGCCAGGTCAATCAGCCCCAGCATTTT	CASSQDTRDRGQVNQPQHF
few	19	TRBV4-1	TRBD2	TRBJ2-4	TGCGCCAGCAGCCAAGCGGGACTAGCGGGAGGGGTCGTCAGAAACATTCAGTACTTC	CASSQAGLAGGVVRNIQYF
few	12	TRBV6-6	TRBD1	TRBJ2-1	TGTGCCAGCAGCTCAGGGGGATTTGGGCAGTTCTTC	CASSSGGFGQFF